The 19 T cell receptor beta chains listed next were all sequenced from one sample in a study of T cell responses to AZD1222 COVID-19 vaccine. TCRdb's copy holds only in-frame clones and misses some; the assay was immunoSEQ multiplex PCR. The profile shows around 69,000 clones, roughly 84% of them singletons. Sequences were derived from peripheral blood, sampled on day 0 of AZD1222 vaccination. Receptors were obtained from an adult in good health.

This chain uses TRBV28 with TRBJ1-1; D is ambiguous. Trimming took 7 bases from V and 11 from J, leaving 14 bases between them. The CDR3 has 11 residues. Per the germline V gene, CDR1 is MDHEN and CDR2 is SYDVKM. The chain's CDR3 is CASTLQMTAFF. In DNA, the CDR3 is TGTGCCAGCACCTTACAGATGACGGCTTTCTTT.

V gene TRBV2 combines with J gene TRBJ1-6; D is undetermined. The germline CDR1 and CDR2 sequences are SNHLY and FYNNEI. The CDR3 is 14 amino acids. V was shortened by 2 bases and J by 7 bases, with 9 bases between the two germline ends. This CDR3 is CASSERAANSPLHF. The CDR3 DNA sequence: TGTGCCAGCAGTGAACGGGCAGCCAATTCACCCCTCCACTTT.

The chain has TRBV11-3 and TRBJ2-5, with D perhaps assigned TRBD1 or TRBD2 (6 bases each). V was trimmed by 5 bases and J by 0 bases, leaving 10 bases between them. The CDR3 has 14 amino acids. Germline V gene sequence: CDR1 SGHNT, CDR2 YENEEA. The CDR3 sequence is CASSTRGDQETQYF. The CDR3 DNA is TGTGCCAGCAGCACTAGGGGGGACCAAGAGACCCAGTACTTC.

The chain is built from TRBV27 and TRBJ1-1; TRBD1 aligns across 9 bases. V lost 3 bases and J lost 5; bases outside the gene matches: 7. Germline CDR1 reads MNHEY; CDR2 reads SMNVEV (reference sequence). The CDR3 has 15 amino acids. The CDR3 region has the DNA TGTGCCAGCAGTTTCTCCGACAGGGGGTGGACTGAAGCTTTCTTT. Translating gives CASSFSDRGWTEAFF.

The CDR3 loop is CASSLYGVNTEAFF. Written as DNA, the CDR3 is TGTGCCAGCAGCTTGTACGGGGTTAACACTGAAGCTTTCTTT. The chain is built from TRBV5-6 and TRBJ1-1, with D unresolved. The CDR3 sequence is 14 residues long. Trimming removed 1 base at V and 2 bases at J, with 9 bases between. In germline, CDR1 is SGHDT, CDR2 YYEEEE.

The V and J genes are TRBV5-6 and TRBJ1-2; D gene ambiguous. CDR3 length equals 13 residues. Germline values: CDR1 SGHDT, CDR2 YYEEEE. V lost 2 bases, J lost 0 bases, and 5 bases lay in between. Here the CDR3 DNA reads TGTGCCAGCAGCTTCAGGCCTAACTATGGCTACACCTTC. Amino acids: CASSFRPNYGYTF.

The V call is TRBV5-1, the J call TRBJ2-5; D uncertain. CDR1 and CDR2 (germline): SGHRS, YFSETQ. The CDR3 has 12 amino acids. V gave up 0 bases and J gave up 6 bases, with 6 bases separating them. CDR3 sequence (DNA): TGCGCCAGCAGCTTGGATAAGCAGACCCAGTACTTC. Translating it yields CASSLDKQTQYF.

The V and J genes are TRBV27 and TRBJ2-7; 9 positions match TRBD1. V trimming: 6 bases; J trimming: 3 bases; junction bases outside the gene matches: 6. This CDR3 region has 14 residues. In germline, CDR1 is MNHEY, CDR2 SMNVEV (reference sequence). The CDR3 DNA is TGTGCCAGCAGCCAAGGGACAGGGCTCTACGAGCAGTACTTC. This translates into CASSQGTGLYEQYF.

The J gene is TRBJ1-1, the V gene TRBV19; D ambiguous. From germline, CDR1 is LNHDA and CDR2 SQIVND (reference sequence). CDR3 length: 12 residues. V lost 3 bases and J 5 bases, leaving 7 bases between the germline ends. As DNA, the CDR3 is TGTGCCAGTAGTATCATCGGGACTGAAGCTTTCTTT. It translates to CASSIIGTEAFF.

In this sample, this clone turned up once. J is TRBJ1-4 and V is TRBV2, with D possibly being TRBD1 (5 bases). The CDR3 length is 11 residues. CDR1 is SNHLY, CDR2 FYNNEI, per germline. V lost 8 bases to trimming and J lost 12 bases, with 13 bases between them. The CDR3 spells CASGYTGELFF. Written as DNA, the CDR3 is TGTGCCAGCGGTTACACAGGAGAACTGTTTTTT.

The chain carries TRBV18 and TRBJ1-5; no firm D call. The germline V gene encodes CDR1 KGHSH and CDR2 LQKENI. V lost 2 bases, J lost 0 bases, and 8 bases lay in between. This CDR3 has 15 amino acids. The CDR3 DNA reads TGTGCCAGCTCACCAACACCGGTTAGCAATCAGCCCCAGCATTTT. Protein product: CASSPTPVSNQPQHF. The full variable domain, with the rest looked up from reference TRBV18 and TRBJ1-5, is NAGVMQNPRHLVRRRGQEARLRCSPMKGHSHVYWYRQLPEEGLKFMVYLQKENIIDESGMPKERFSAEFPKEGPSILRIQQVVRGDSAAYFCASSPTPVSNQPQHFGDGTRLSIL.

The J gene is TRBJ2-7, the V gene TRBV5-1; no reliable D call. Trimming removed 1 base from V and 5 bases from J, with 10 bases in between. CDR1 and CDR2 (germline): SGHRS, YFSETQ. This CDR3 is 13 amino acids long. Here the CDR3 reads CASSLTLGDEQYF. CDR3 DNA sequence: TGCGCCAGCAGCTTGACGCTTGGCGACGAGCAGTACTTC.

CDR3 nucleotide sequence: TGTGCCAGTTCCTCATTAGCGGGGGGGCCGGATGAGCAGTTCTTC. Residues: CASSSLAGGPDEQFF. The V call is TRBV6-4, the J call TRBJ2-1, with 11 nucleotides matching TRBD2. V lost 9 bases to trimming and J lost 8 bases; unmatched junction nucleotides: 12. Germline values: CDR1 MRHNA, CDR2 SNTAGT. The CDR3 is made up of 15 amino acids.

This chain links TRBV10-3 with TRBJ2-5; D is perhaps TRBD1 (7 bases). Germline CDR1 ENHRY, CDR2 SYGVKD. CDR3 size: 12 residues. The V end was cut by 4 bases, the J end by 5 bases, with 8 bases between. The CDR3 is CAISAGGETQYF. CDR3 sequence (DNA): TGTGCCATCAGTGCAGGGGGGGAGACCCAGTACTTC.

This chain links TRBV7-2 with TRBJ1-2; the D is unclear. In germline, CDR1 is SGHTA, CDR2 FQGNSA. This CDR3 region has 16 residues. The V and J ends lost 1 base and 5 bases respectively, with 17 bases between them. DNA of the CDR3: TGTGCCAGCAGCTTAGACTCCGGTGAAAACCCTTATGGCTACACCTTC. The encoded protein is CASSLDSGENPYGYTF.

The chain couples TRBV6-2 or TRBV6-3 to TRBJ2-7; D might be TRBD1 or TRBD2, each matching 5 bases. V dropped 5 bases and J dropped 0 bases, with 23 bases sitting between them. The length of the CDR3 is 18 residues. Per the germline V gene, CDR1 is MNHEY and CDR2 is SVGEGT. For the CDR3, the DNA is TGTGCCAGCAGTCAGCGGCCAGGTGGGGGTACAAACTCCTACGAGCAGTACTTC. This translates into CASSQRPGGGTNSYEQYF.

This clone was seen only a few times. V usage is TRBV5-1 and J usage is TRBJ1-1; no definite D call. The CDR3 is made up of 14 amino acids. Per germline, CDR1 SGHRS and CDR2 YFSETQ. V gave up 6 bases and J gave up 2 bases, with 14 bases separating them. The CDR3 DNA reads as TGCGCCAGCAAACGAGGTGGGGTTAACACTGAAGCTTTCTTT. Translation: CASKRGGVNTEAFF. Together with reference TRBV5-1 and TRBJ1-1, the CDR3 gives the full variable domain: KAGVTQTPRYLIKTRGQQVTLSCSPISGHRSVSWYQQTPGQGLQFLFEYFSETQRNKGNFPGRFSGRQFSNSRSEMNVSTLELGDSALYLCASKRGGVNTEAFFGQGTRLTVV.

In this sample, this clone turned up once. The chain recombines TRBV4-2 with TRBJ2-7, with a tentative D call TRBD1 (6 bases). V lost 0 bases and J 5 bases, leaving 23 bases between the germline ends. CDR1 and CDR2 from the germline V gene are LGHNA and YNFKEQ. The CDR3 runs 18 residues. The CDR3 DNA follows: TGTGCCAGCAGCCAAGATCGCCCTATACAGGGATTTGGAAACGAGCAGTACTTC. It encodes CASSQDRPIQGFGNEQYF.

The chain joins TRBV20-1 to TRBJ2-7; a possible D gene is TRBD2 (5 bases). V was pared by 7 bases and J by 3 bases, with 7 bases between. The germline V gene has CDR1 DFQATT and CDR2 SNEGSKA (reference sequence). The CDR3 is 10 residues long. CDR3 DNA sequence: TGCAGTGTCGGGGTCTACGAGCAGTACTTC. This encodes CSVGVYEQYF.